The 21 T cell receptor beta chains in this list originate from one sample, sequenced in a study of blood T cell repertoires in COVID-19. Data came from immunoSEQ multiplex PCR; TCRdb stores just in-frame clones and leaves some out. The sample holds approximately 340,000 clones, around 88% seen once. The sample was peripheral blood. The receptors were sampled from a man under 40 with active or convalescent COVID-19.

The V and J genes are TRBV6-5 and TRBJ2-5; 7 bases line up with TRBD1. CDR3 length: 15 amino acids. The germline V gene has CDR1 MNHEY and CDR2 SVGAGI. The V segment lost 5 bases and the J segment 10 bases; nucleotides outside the gene matches: 16. The CDR3 nucleotides read TGTGCCAGCAGTCCGCAGGACAGGCTGGATTTAGTCCAGTACTTC. It encodes CASSPQDRLDLVQYF.

The sample holds a few counts of this clone. This chain uses TRBV9 with TRBJ1-5; D not resolved. The CDR3 runs 14 residues. V lost 3 bases and J 4 bases, leaving 11 bases between the germline ends. In germline, CDR1 is SGDLS, CDR2 YYNGEE. The CDR3: CASSETGSNQPQHF. The CDR3 coding sequence is TGTGCCAGCAGCGAGACCGGGAGTAATCAGCCCCAGCATTTT.

The chain joins TRBV19 to TRBJ1-2; D not resolved. The germline gives CDR1 LNHDA, CDR2 SQIVND (reference sequence). This CDR3 spans 17 amino acids. Deletions cut 4 bases from V and 4 bases from J, with 22 bases between. Here the CDR3 reads CASSKTGPSPGGYGYTF. DNA for the CDR3: TGTGCCAGTAGTAAAACCGGGCCCTCCCCCGGAGGCTATGGCTACACCTTC.

The V and J genes are TRBV11-3 and TRBJ1-1; tentative D call: TRBD1 (6 bases). The ends were cut back, 4 bases at V and 0 bases at J, with 12 bases in the middle. Germline CDR1 reads SGHNT; CDR2 reads YENEEA. The CDR3 loop spans 15 amino acids. The DNA of the CDR3 is TGTGCCAGCAGCTCGGACAGCTTAGTGAACACTGAAGCTTTCTTT. Translation: CASSSDSLVNTEAFF.

The chain joins TRBV6-1 to TRBJ2-3; 9 nucleotides match TRBD1. CDR3 length: 15 amino acids. After removal of 3 bases from V and 1 base from J, the junction contained 2 bases not matched to a gene. CDR1 and CDR2 (germline): MNHNS, SASEGT. In DNA, the CDR3 is TGTGCCAGCAGTGACCGGGACAGGGGCACAGATACGCAGTATTTT. Translation: CASSDRDRGTDTQYF.

This sequence joins TRBV27 and TRBJ2-7; 7 nucleotides line up with TRBD1. The CDR3 consists of 13 residues. J lost 6 bases, V lost 3 bases, and 5 bases had no gene match. In germline, CDR1 is MNHEY, CDR2 SMNVEV (reference sequence). The CDR3 reads CASSFGRGSEQYF. DNA of the CDR3: TGTGCCAGCAGTTTCGGCAGGGGGTCCGAGCAGTACTTC.

V is TRBV11-2 and J is TRBJ1-2; TRBD1 aligns across 8 bases. The germline CDR1 and CDR2 sequences are SGHAT and FQNNGV. This CDR3 has 17 residues. V was clipped by 2 bases and J by 6 bases; unmatched bases: 14. CDR3 DNA: TGTGCCAGCAGCTTACAGCCCCAGGGGGCCTCGGTGGATGGCTACACCTTC. The encoded protein is CASSLQPQGASVDGYTF.

Concerning this clone: This specimen includes other DNA sequences encoding the same CDR3. The rearrangement joins TRBV3-1 (or the pseudogene TRBV3-2) to TRBJ1-5, with D maybe TRBD1 (6 bases). The CDR3 runs to 15 residues. Germline CDR1 reads LGHDT; CDR2 reads YNNKEL (reference sequence). V lost 0 bases, J lost 7 bases, and 13 bases lay in between. CDR3 residues: CASSQDSRGGQPQHF. The CDR3 DNA reads as TGTGCCAGCAGCCAAGATTCGAGGGGGGGCCAGCCCCAGCATTTT.

V usage is TRBV27 and J usage is TRBJ2-3, with a possible D match to TRBD1 (5 bases). The germline gives CDR1 MNHEY, CDR2 SMNVEV (reference sequence). Trimming took 2 bases from V and 10 from J, leaving 16 bases between them. CDR3 length: 14 residues. The CDR3 region has the DNA TGTGCCAGCAGTTTAAGTAGGGGTTATGAAGCGCAGTATTTT. It codes for CASSLSRGYEAQYF.

The rearrangement links TRBV6-4 to TRBJ1-4; 7 bases agree with TRBD1. Unmatched junction bases numbered 7, after V lost 8 bases and J lost 4 bases. CDR3 length: 14 residues. The germline V gene encodes CDR1 MRHNA and CDR2 SNTAGT. Here the CDR3 reads CASVRQGGNEKLFF. For the CDR3, the DNA is TGTGCCAGCGTCCGACAGGGAGGTAATGAAAAACTGTTTTTT.

This clone was counted between two and nine times. The chain's CDR3 is CASSAKQGGYGYTF. The CDR3 bases are TGTGCCAGCAGCGCAAAACAGGGGGGCTATGGCTACACCTTC. The chain joins TRBV7-2 to TRBJ1-2; the match to TRBD1 covers 8 bases. V lost 5 bases, J lost 4 bases, and 6 bases stayed unmatched. The CDR3 covers 14 residues. Germline CDR1 reads SGHTA; CDR2 reads FQGNSA.

The chain recombines TRBV9 with TRBJ2-7; TRBD2 aligns across 8 bases. CDR1 is SGDLS, CDR2 YYNGEE, per germline. The CDR3 runs 14 residues. V shed 4 bases and J 3 bases; nucleotides not matched to a gene: 6. The CDR3, as DNA: TGTGCCAGCAGCACGGGACTAGGTGACTACGAGCAGTACTTC. Translation gives CASSTGLGDYEQYF.

The CDR3 DNA sequence: TGTGCCAGCAGTCTCCAGCCGACGACAGGGGAGGCGAATGAGCAGTTCTTC. This codes for CASSLQPTTGEANEQFF. The V gene is TRBV27, the J gene TRBJ2-1, with 8 bases lining up with TRBD1. Trimming took 5 bases from V and 7 from J; bases not matched to a gene: 16. The CDR3 sequence is 17 residues long. Germline V gene sequence: CDR1 MNHEY, CDR2 SMNVEV (reference sequence).

The chain has TRBV4-1 and TRBJ2-5, with a weak D call TRBD2 (5 bases). Trimming pared 1 base from V and 4 bases from J, leaving 16 bases between. The CDR3 extends over 16 amino acids. Germline lookup yields CDR1 MGHRA and CDR2 YSYEKL. In DNA form, the CDR3 reads TGCGCCAGCAGCCAAGGGCTGCAGGTTGGAGGAGAGACCCAGTACTTC. Amino acid sequence: CASSQGLQVGGETQYF.

The CDR3 sequence: CSVGASGDTGELFF. CDR3 nucleotides: TGCAGCGTTGGGGCTAGCGGGGACACCGGGGAGCTGTTTTTT. The chain carries TRBV29-1 and TRBJ2-2; TRBD2 matches at 9 bases. The CDR3 runs to 14 residues. V gave up 4 bases and J gave up 3 bases; unmatched junction bases: 3. Germline V gives CDR1 SQVTM, CDR2 ANQGSEA.

J is TRBJ1-5 and V is TRBV10-3, with D perhaps TRBD1 (5 bases). The CDR3 has 13 residues. The germline V gene has CDR1 ENHRY and CDR2 SYGVKD. Deletions cut 6 bases from V and 7 bases from J, with 13 bases between. In DNA form, the CDR3 reads TGTGCCATCAGCCCAGGGCTCGGCCAGCCCCAGCATTTT. This codes for CAISPGLGQPQHF.

This chain connects TRBV25-1 to TRBJ1-6, with D tentatively TRBD1 (6 bases). The ends were cut back, 1 base at V and 7 bases at J, with 11 bases in the middle. This CDR3 spans 15 amino acids. The germline gives CDR1 MGHDK, CDR2 SYGVNS. CDR3 residues: CASSESGTLNSPLHF. Written as DNA, the CDR3 is TGTGCCAGCAGTGAATCCGGGACACTCAATTCACCCCTCCACTTT.

J is TRBJ2-3 and V is TRBV28; the D gene is possibly TRBD2 (6 bases). CDR1 is MDHEN, CDR2 SYDVKM, per germline. The CDR3 spans 15 residues. Between the trimmed V and J ends, which lost 5 bases and 6 bases, there was a span of 18 bases. CDR3 amino acids: CASSQERVGVDTQYF. CDR3 nucleotides: TGTGCCAGCAGTCAGGAGCGGGTTGGGGTGGATACGCAGTATTTT.

The gene calls are TRBV18 and TRBJ1-2; TRBD1 matches at 12 bases. The CDR3 covers 14 residues. CDR1 and CDR2 (germline): KGHSH, LQKENI. With V trimmed by 0 bases and J by 9 bases, 2 bases remained unmatched. CDR3 sequence: CASSPPGQGASYTF. In DNA, the CDR3 is TGTGCCAGCTCACCACCGGGACAGGGGGCAAGCTACACCTTC. Using reference TRBV18 and TRBJ1-2 for the parts outside the CDR3, the full variable domain is NAGVMQNPRHLVRRRGQEARLRCSPMKGHSHVYWYRQLPEEGLKFMVYLQKENIIDESGMPKERFSAEFPKEGPSILRIQQVVRGDSAAYFCASSPPGQGASYTFGSGTRLTVV.

This chain connects TRBV5-1 to TRBJ2-3, with D perhaps matching TRBD2 (5 bases). Trimming stripped 0 bases from V and 6 bases from J, with 14 bases between. The CDR3 runs 15 residues. Germline V gives CDR1 SGHRS, CDR2 YFSETQ. DNA for the CDR3: TGCGCCAGCAGCTTGGACGGTGCGCGAGGGGATACGCAGTATTTT. Translation gives CASSLDGARGDTQYF.

The J gene is TRBJ2-7, the V gene TRBV5-6; D possibly corresponds to TRBD2 (6 bases). Trimming left V 5 bases short and J 6 bases short, with 18 bases between. The germline V gene has CDR1 SGHDT and CDR2 YYEEEE. The CDR3 is 14 amino acids. The CDR3 region has the DNA TGTGCCAGCAGGTTTGAACGGGAGTTGGGCGAGCAGTACTTC. This sequence encodes CASRFERELGEQYF.